The following is a T cell receptor beta chain sequence with its context. What it recognizes is unknown. Unmatched junction bases numbered 9, after V lost 6 bases and J lost 6 bases. The CDR3 sequence is 15 residues long. The germline V gene has CDR1 MNHEY and CDR2 SVGAGI. The repertoire was sequenced with immunoSEQ multiplex PCR; TCRdb's copy has only in-frame clones and lacks some. The sample shows around 47,000 clones, approximately 94% of them seen only once. The sample comes from a study of T cells after posttransplantation cyclophosphamide. Study results and limitations: Recipient CMV seropositivity and CMV reactivation strongly tracked TRB clonality.

The sequence derives from a woman aged 30 to 39 in good health and a related stem cell transplant donor. The chain is built from TRBV6-5 and TRBJ1-2; 11 bases fit TRBD1. The sequencing input was PBMCs. The CDR3 DNA sequence: TGTGCCAGCAGCCTAGGAGGGACAGGGGGACATGGCTACACCTTC. Residues: CASSLGGTGGHGYTF.